This T cell receptor beta chain was observed in a study of tissue T cells after allogeneic stem cell transplantation. Overall study results and limits: Sampling depth was limited, and the cohort was small and clinically varied. Few T cell clones were shared across patients, but motif clusters showed tissue-specific shared signatures.

Turning to this clone: Its specificity is unknown. Gene names are the mouse ones. The CDR3 end falls 1 residue outside the read, so it is completed with the germline J gene.

V lost 4 bases to trimming and J lost 0 bases; unmatched junction nucleotides: 2. Germline V gene data show CDR1 as SGHSA and CDR2 as FRNQAP. CDR3 length: 15 residues. CDR3 sequences, V/J genes, frequencies and template counts came from survey-depth TCRbeta sequencing. Generated by immunoSEQ multiplex PCR, the TCRdb table keeps only in-frame clones and is missing some. The sample yields more than 45,000 clones, about three quarters seen once. The sequencing input was sorted cells pooled from one or two spleens. This chain joins TRBV16 and TRBJ2-4, with 9 bases lining up with TRBD2. The receptor was isolated from a pool of C57BL/6 mice in good health. The CDR3 is CASSSDWGSQNTLYF. The CDR3 DNA, read in part, is TGTGCAAGCAGCTCAGACTGGGGGAGTCAAAACACCTTGTAC.